Detailed here is one T cell receptor beta chain. These data are taken from a study of patients and donors after allogeneic stem cell transplantation. Per the germline V gene, CDR1 is MGHRA and CDR2 is YSYEKL. The length of the CDR3 is 15 residues. The V segment lost 2 bases and the J segment 1 base; nucleotides outside the gene matches: 3. TCRdb redid the calling of the RT-PCR reads with MiXCR, one entry per CDR3 protein. The table records 400,000 to 500,000 distinct CDR3 sequences, roughly 17% of them present only once. What was sequenced was blood, either unsorted or a sorted T cell fraction (not recorded which). The sequence was collected from a human donor who was either an allogeneic HSCT recipient or a stem cell or donor lymphocyte infusion donor (not recorded which). It is not recorded whose cells these are; they may come from a transplant donor. The chain is built from TRBV4-1 and TRBJ2-3; 7 nucleotides match TRBD1. CDR3 sequence reads: CASSQQGVGTDTQYF. CDR3 in DNA: TGCGCCAGCAGCCAACAGGGGGTCGGCACAGATACGCAGTATTTT.